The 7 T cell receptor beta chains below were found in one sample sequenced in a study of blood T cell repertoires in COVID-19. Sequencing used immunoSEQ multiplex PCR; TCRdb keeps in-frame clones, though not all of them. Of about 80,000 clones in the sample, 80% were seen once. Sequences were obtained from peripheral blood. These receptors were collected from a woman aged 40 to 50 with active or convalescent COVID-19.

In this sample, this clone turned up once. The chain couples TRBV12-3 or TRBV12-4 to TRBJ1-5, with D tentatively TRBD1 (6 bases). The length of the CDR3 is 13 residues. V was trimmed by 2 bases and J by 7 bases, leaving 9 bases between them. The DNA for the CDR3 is TGTGCCAGCAGTTTAAGCGGACAGCAGCCCCAGCATTTT. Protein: CASSLSGQQPQHF.

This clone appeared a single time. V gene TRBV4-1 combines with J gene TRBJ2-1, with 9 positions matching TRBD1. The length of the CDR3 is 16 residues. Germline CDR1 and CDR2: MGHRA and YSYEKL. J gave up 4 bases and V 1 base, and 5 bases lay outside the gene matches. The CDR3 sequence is CASSQASGQGYNEQFF. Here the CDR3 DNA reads TGCGCCAGCAGCCAAGCCTCGGGACAGGGATACAATGAGCAGTTCTTC.

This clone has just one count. The CDR3 loop reads CASSSRLAPENIQYF. In nucleotides, the CDR3 is TGCGCCAGCAGCTCTCGACTGGCCCCGGAAAACATTCAGTACTTC. V usage is TRBV4-1 and J usage is TRBJ2-4; no clear D gene. This CDR3 comprises 15 residues. V dropped 5 bases and J dropped 5 bases, with 16 bases sitting between them. The germline V gene encodes CDR1 MGHRA and CDR2 YSYEKL.

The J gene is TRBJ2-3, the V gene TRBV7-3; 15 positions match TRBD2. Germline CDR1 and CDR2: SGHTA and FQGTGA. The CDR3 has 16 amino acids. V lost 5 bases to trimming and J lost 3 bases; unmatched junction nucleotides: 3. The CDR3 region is CASSSGTSGGTDTQYF. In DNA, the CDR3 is TGTGCCAGCAGCAGTGGGACTAGCGGGGGGACAGATACGCAGTATTTT.

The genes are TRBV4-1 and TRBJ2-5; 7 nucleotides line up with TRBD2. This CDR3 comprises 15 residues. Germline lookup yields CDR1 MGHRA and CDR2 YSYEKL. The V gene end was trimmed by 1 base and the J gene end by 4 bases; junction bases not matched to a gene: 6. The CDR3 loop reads CASSQVGLVGETQYF. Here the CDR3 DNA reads TGCGCCAGCAGCCAAGTTGGACTAGTTGGAGAGACCCAGTACTTC.

CDR3 sequence: CASSEGTGLSTDTQYF. The DNA of the CDR3 is TGCGCCAGCAGTGAAGGGACAGGGCTGAGCACAGATACGCAGTATTTT. The V call is TRBV10-1, the J call TRBJ2-3, with 9 bases lining up with TRBD1. Looked up from germline, CDR1 is WNHNN and CDR2 is SYGVQD (reference sequence). After removal of 3 bases from V and 0 bases from J, the junction contained 4 bases not matched to a gene. There are 16 residues in the CDR3.

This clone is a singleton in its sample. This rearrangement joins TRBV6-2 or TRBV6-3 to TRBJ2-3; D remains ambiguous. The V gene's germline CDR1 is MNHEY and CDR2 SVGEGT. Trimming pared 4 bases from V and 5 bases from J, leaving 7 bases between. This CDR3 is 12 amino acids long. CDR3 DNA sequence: TGTGCCAGCAGTTTGACACAAGATACGCAGTATTTT. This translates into CASSLTQDTQYF.